A single sample is the source of the 21 T cell receptor beta chains below, sequenced in a study of cytomegalovirus exposure and HLA in healthy donors. PCR amplification relied on 60 Vbeta primers (plus 13 Jbeta primers). The assay was immunoSEQ multiplex PCR, and TCRdb's table has in-frame clones only and misses some. Of about 120,000 clones listed, about four fifths are singletons. The sequencing sample was made of PBMCs. These receptors originate from a female donor in good health and CMV-seropositive.

Written as DNA, the CDR3 is TGTGCCAGCAGTCCCGGACTAGCGGGGACCGGGGAGCTGTTTTTT. This sequence encodes CASSPGLAGTGELFF. The chain couples TRBV7-6 to TRBJ2-2, with TRBD2 matching over 12 bases. The J segment lost 5 bases and the V segment lost 6 bases, leaving 4 bases of the junction unmatched. The CDR3 is made up of 15 amino acids. Germline V gene lookup returns CDR1 SGHVS and CDR2 FNYEAQ.

The CDR3 sequence: CASSHSPLQGSNEKLFF. CDR3 nucleotides: TGTGCCAGCAGCCATTCCCCCTTACAGGGCTCTAATGAAAAACTGTTTTTT. The chain has TRBV7-2 and TRBJ1-4; possible D gene TRBD1, 6 bases. The germline V gene encodes CDR1 SGHTA and CDR2 FQGNSA. V gave up 5 bases and J gave up 3 bases, with 19 bases separating them. The length of the CDR3 is 17 residues.

Comments on this clone: Likely a read error: the CDR3 ends without its conserved phenylalanine or tryptophan. In DNA form, the CDR3 reads TGCGCCAGCAGCGCAGACAGCTATGGCTACACCCTC. Its translation: CASSADSYGYTL. The J gene is TRBJ1-2, the V gene TRBV5-1; maybe TRBD1 (5 bases). The CDR3 runs to 12 residues. Looked up from germline, CDR1 is SGHRS and CDR2 is YFSETQ. Trimming left V 4 bases short and J 4 bases short, with 8 bases between.

The chain has TRBV21-1 and TRBJ1-2. TRBV21-1 is marked as a pseudogene. The CDR3 runs to 10 residues. CDR3 protein: CASERRGRTF. The CDR3 bases are TGTGCCAGCGAGCGACGGGGAAGAACCTTC.

The chain has TRBV27 and TRBJ2-7, with 9 bases aligning to TRBD1. This CDR3 is 14 amino acids long. Germline V gene sequence: CDR1 MNHEY, CDR2 SMNVEV (reference sequence). The ends lost 6 bases at V and 2 bases at J; junction bases unmatched: 5. CDR3 nucleotide sequence: TGTGCCAGCAGACAGGACAGGGGTACCTACGAGCAGTACTTC. Residues: CASRQDRGTYEQYF.

The V gene is TRBV5-1, the J gene TRBJ2-5, with a tentative D call TRBD1 (6 bases). Gene TRBJ2-7 matches the end of the DNA better, so the J call may be wrong. CDR1 SGHRS and CDR2 YFSETQ come from the germline V gene. The CDR3 has 12 amino acids. CDR3 in DNA: TGCGCCAGCAGCCTACAGGGCCACGAGCAGTACTTC. Amino acids: CASSLQGHEQYF.

V and J are TRBV18 and TRBJ1-1, with D perhaps matching TRBD1 (6 bases). Germline lookup yields CDR1 KGHSH and CDR2 LQKENI. V was pared by 6 bases and J by 0 bases, with 14 bases between. This CDR3 is 15 amino acids long. CDR3 region: CASSPDSTMNTEAFF. CDR3 DNA: TGTGCCAGCTCGCCGGACAGCACGATGAACACTGAAGCTTTCTTT.

Only a few counts were recorded for this clone. The chain uses TRBV6-1 and TRBJ2-3, with 10 bases matching TRBD2. The CDR3 is made up of 14 amino acids. Looked up from germline, CDR1 is MNHNS and CDR2 is SASEGT. V trimming: 7 bases; J trimming: 6 bases; junction bases outside the gene matches: 7. DNA for the CDR3: TGTGCCAGCACCCCTAGCGGGGGAGCGGATACGCAGTATTTT. Protein product: CASTPSGGADTQYF.

This clone was recorded only once. CDR3 DNA sequence: TGTGCCAGCAGTTACTCGGACAGTCAAGCTTTCTTT. Translated, it gives CASSYSDSQAFF. The rearrangement joins TRBV6-6 to TRBJ1-1; tentative D call: TRBD1 (6 bases). V lost 0 bases to trimming and J lost 9 bases, with 8 bases between them. CDR3 size: 12 residues. Germline assignment: CDR1 MNHNY and CDR2 SVGAGI (reference sequence).

The chain joins TRBV18 to TRBJ1-6, with 8 bases fitting TRBD1. The CDR3 covers 15 residues. The V gene's germline CDR1 is KGHSH and CDR2 LQKENI. V lost 2 bases and J lost 7; bases outside the gene matches: 4. The CDR3 coding sequence is TGTGCCAGCTCACCATGGGGACAGGCGAATTCACCCCTCCACTTT. Protein sequence: CASSPWGQANSPLHF.

This clone occurred once. The V gene is TRBV18, the J gene TRBJ1-2, with TRBD1 identical over 9 bases. With 5 bases clipped from V and 2 bases from J, the junction kept 3 bases outside the gene matches. Germline V CDR1 and CDR2: KGHSH, LQKENI. The CDR3 is 14 amino acids. The CDR3 sequence is CASSVGTGNYGYTF. Written as DNA, the CDR3 is TGTGCCAGCTCAGTAGGGACAGGGAACTATGGCTACACCTTC. Full variable domain (rest looked up from reference TRBV18 and TRBJ1-2): NAGVMQNPRHLVRRRGQEARLRCSPMKGHSHVYWYRQLPEEGLKFMVYLQKENIIDESGMPKERFSAEFPKEGPSILRIQQVVRGDSAAYFCASSVGTGNYGYTFGSGTRLTVV.

The gene calls are TRBV5-1 and TRBJ1-2; D ambiguous. The V end was cut by 0 bases, the J end by 2 bases, with 8 bases between. Germline V CDR1 and CDR2: SGHRS, YFSETQ. The CDR3 runs to 14 residues. As DNA, the CDR3 is TGCGCCAGCAGCTTGGGACAACCCAACTATGGCTACACCTTC. Its translation is CASSLGQPNYGYTF.

The rearrangement joins TRBV7-9 to TRBJ2-5; 9 nucleotides line up with TRBD1. The end of the DNA aligns better with TRBJ2-7, so the J call may be wrong. The CDR3 covers 17 residues. Germline V gene data show CDR1 as SEHNR and CDR2 as FQNEAQ (reference sequence). DNA for the CDR3: TGTGCCAGCAGCGAAGGGTGGGGACAGGGTGGAGTTTACGAGCAGTACTTC. Residues: CASSEGWGQGGVYEQYF.

The CDR3 loop reads CASSDTGVMNTEAFF. The DNA for the CDR3 is TGTGCCAGCAGTGATACAGGGGTCATGAACACTGAAGCTTTCTTT. This chain links TRBV25-1 with TRBJ1-1; 7 nucleotides match TRBD1. Per germline, CDR1 MGHDK and CDR2 SYGVNS. The CDR3 covers 15 residues. V gave up 3 bases and J gave up 0 bases; unmatched junction bases: 4.

The chain links TRBV6-6 to TRBJ2-7, with 8 bases matching TRBD1. This CDR3 comprises 16 residues. Germline CDR1 and CDR2: MNHNY and SVGAGI (reference sequence). V trimming: 4 bases; J trimming: 0 bases; junction bases outside the gene matches: 8. The CDR3 loop is CASSFGQGLSSYEQYF. DNA for the CDR3: TGTGCCAGCAGTTTCGGACAGGGCCTAAGCTCCTACGAGCAGTACTTC.

The chain is built from TRBV10-1 and TRBJ2-2, with TRBD2 identical over 7 bases. This CDR3 comprises 13 residues. Looked up from germline, CDR1 is WNHNN and CDR2 is SYGVQD (reference sequence). V dropped 7 bases and J dropped 5; count of bases not matched to a gene: 4. The CDR3 nucleotides read TGCGCCAGCAAAGCGGGGAATACCGGGGAGCTGTTTTTT. This gives the protein CASKAGNTGELFF.

This clone has a single count. The junction shows a germline mismatch at one end, possibly a read error. The V and J genes are TRBV5-1 and TRBJ2-2, with 8 positions matching TRBD2. Germline V CDR1 and CDR2: SGHRS, YFSETQ. The CDR3 loop spans 15 amino acids. CDR3 region: CASSLSGLVSGELFF. CDR3 coding DNA: TGTGCCAGCAGCTTGTCGGGACTAGTGTCCGGGGAGCTGTTTTTT.

This clone turned up a few times. J is TRBJ1-4 and V is TRBV6-1; D is perhaps TRBD1 (6 bases). This CDR3 region has 14 residues. From germline, CDR1 is MNHNS and CDR2 SASEGT. Trimming pared 6 bases from V and 4 bases from J, leaving 12 bases between. The CDR3 loop is CASRGGAFNEKLFF. The CDR3 DNA sequence: TGTGCCAGCAGAGGGGGGGCTTTTAATGAAAAACTGTTTTTT.

This sequence joins TRBV19 and TRBJ1-2; possible D gene TRBD1, 5 bases. V was clipped by 4 bases and J by 8 bases, with 14 bases between them. Looked up from germline, CDR1 is LNHDA and CDR2 is SQIVND (reference sequence). The CDR3 covers 13 residues. Written as DNA, the CDR3 is TGTGCCAGTAGTACGGGACTTCTCCCAGGCTACACCTTC. This encodes CASSTGLLPGYTF. Based on the CDR3 plus reference TRBV19 and TRBJ1-2, the full variable domain is DGGITQSPKYLFRKEGQNVTLSCEQNLNHDAMYWYRQDPGQGLRLIYYSQIVNDFQKGDIAEGYSVSREKKESFPLTVTSAQKNPTAFYLCASSTGLLPGYTFGSGTRLTVV.

The chain uses TRBV5-1 and TRBJ2-5, with TRBD2 matching over 8 bases. Germline CDR1 and CDR2: SGHRS and YFSETQ. CDR3 length equals 16 residues. Losses at the gene ends were 4 bases for V and 3 bases for J; bases not matched to a gene: 11. CDR3 in amino acids: CASSRQGLGGEETQYF. In DNA, the CDR3 is TGCGCCAGCAGCCGTCAGGGACTAGGGGGAGAAGAGACCCAGTACTTC.

This rearrangement joins TRBV5-6 to TRBJ2-5; 7 bases agree with TRBD2. Looked up from germline, CDR1 is SGHDT and CDR2 is YYEEEE. This CDR3 spans 16 amino acids. V was clipped by 3 bases and J by 4 bases; unmatched bases: 12. CDR3 sequence: CASSWEAGPRGETQYF. DNA for the CDR3: TGTGCCAGCAGCTGGGAAGCGGGACCCCGTGGAGAGACCCAGTACTTC.